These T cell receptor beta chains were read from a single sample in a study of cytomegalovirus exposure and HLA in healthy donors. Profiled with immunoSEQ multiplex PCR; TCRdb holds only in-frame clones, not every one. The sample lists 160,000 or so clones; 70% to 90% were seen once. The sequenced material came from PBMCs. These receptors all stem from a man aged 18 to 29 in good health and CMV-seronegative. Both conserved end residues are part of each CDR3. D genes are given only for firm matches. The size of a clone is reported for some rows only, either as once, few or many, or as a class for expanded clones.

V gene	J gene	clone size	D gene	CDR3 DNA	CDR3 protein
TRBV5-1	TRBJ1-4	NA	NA	TGCGCCAGCAGCTTGGTGGCAGCTAATGAAAAACTGTTTTTT	CASSLVAANEKLFF
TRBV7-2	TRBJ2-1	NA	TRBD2	TGTGCCAGCAGCGCCCCGGGACTAGTGGTAGACAATGAGCAGTTCTTC	CASSAPGLVVDNEQFF
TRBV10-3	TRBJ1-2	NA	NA	TGTGCCATCAGTGAGACAGGCCACCTCAAAGCTTATGGCTACACCTTC	CAISETGHLKAYGYTF
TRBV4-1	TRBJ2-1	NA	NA	TGCGCCAGCAGCGGGACTTTTACCCGGGGGCAGTTCTTC	CASSGTFTRGQFF
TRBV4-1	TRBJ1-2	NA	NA	TGCGCCAGCAGCCAAGTTAAGGGGGTCGGCTATGGCTACACCTTC	CASSQVKGVGYGYTF
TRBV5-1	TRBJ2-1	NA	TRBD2	TGCGCCAGCAGCTTGGGCGGGGGACTCTCTTACAATGAGCAGTTCTTC	CASSLGGGLSYNEQFF
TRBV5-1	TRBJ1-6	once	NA	TGCGCCAGCAGTTCAGACAAGTTCATACTTTCACCCCTCCACTTT	CASSSDKFILSPLHF
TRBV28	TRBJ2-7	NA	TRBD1	TGTGCCAGCAGCTCCCAGGGACAGTCCTACGAGCAGTACTTC	CASSSQGQSYEQYF
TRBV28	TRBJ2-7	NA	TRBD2	TGTGCCAGCAGTATACTAAGAGCGGGAGTGATTTCCTACGAGCAGTACTTC	CASSILRAGVISYEQYF
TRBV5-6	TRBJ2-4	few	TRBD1	TGTGCCAGCAGCTCAACAGGGGGAGCCAAAAACATTCAGTACTTC	CASSSTGGAKNIQYF
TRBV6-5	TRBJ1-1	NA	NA	TGTGCCAGCAGTTACTCGTGGACCCGGGGAACTGAAGCTTTCTTT	CASSYSWTRGTEAFF
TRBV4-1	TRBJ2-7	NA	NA	TGCGCCAGCAGCTACACCCCCACTAAGACCTACGAGCAGTACTTC	CASSYTPTKTYEQYF
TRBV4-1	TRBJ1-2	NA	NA	TGCGCCAGCAACTCCCGGGAGGGGATCGGGTATGGCTACACCTTC	CASNSREGIGYGYTF
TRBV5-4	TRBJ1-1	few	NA	TGTGCCAGCAGTCCAAGCGCGGGGAACACTGAAGCTTTCTTT	CASSPSAGNTEAFF
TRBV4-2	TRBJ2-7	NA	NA	TGTGCCAGCAGCCAAGATCACGGGAGCCGTCTAGGGCAGTACTTC	CASSQDHGSRLGQYF
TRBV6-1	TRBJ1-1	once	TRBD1	TGTGCCAGCACGATAGAGGACAGGGGAGGCACTGAAGCTTTCTTT	CASTIEDRGGTEAFF
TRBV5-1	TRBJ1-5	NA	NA	TGCGCCAGCAGCTTGGGTATTTTGGCTGGCAATCAGCCCCAGCATTTT	CASSLGILAGNQPQHF
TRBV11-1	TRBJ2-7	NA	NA	TGTGCCAGCAGCATGAGCTACGAGCAGTACTTC	CASSMSYEQYF
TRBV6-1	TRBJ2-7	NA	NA	TGTGCCAGCAGTGAAACAGGCAGGAGCTACGAGCAGTACTTC	CASSETGRSYEQYF
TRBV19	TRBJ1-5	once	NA	TGTGCCAGTAGTGGTTTGAGGTTGCAGGGGTTCAATCAGCCCCAGCATTTT	CASSGLRLQGFNQPQHF
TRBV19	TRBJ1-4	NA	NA	TGTGCCAGTAGTATTTCGCCAGGCGAATGGCAAAAACTGTTTTTT	CASSISPGEWQKLFF
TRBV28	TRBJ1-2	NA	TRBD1	TGTGCCAGCACAACTAAACTCCAGGGACAGGTACATGGCTACACCTTC	CASTTKLQGQVHGYTF
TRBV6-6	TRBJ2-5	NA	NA	TGTGCCAGCAGTTACGGGGGGGCGGGAAACCAAGAGACCCAGTACTTC	CASSYGGAGNQETQYF
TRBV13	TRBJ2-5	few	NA	TGTGCCAGCAGCTTCCTTTGGGGGCGAGAGACCCAGTACTTC	CASSFLWGRETQYF
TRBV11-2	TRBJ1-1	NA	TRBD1	TGTGCCAGCAACGACCCGGCGGGACAGGGGGAGGCTTTCTTT	CASNDPAGQGEAFF
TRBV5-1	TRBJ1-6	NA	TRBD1	TGCGCCAGCAGCTTGCGGACAGGGGAAGATTCACCCCTCCACTTT	CASSLRTGEDSPLHF
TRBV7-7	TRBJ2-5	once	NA	TGTGCTAGCAGCTTAAGCGGGACAAGCGGAAAAGAGACCCAGTACTTC	CASSLSGTSGKETQYF
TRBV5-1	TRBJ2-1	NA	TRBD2	TGCGCCAGCAGCTACACAGTGGGACTAGCGGGAGGCACCACTCCCTACAATGAGCAGTTCTTC	CASSYTVGLAGGTTPYNEQFF
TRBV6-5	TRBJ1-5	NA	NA	TGTGCCAGCAGTTACAGGGTTGGAGGACAGCCCCAGCATTTT	CASSYRVGGQPQHF